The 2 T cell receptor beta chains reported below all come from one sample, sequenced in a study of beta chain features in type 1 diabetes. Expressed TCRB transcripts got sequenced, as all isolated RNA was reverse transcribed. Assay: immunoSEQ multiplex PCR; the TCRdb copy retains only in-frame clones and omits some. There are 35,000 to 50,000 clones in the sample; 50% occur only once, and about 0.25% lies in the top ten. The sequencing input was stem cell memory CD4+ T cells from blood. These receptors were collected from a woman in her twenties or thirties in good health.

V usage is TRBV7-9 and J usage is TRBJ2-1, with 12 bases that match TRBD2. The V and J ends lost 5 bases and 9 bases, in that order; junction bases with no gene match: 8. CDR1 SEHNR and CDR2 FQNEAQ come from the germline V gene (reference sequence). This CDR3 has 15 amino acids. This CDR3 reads CASSRTSGMLGEQFF. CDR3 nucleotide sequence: TGTGCCAGCAGCAGGACTAGCGGGATGTTGGGTGAGCAGTTCTTC.

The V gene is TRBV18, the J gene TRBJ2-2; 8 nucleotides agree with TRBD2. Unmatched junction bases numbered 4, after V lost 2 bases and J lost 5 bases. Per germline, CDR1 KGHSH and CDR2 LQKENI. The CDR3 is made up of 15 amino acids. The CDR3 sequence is CASSPSGRGTGELFF. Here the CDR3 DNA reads TGTGCCAGCTCACCAAGCGGGAGAGGGACCGGGGAGCTGTTTTTT.